This T cell receptor beta chain was retrieved from a study of blood T cells in healthy people across ages. A second PCR, run for roughly 7 to 11 cycles, used a sample-barcoded 5' primer plus a J-beta primer mix. Every cDNA was tagged by a template-switch adaptor with 12 random nucleotides. Each CDR3 protein gets one entry after TCRdb re-called the 5' RACE reads with MiXCR. The sample includes 550,000 to 750,000 distinct CDR3 sequences, about 21% seen only once; the top ten take 3.6%. J was trimmed by 8 bases and V by 5 bases; bases with no gene match: 2. The germline CDR1 and CDR2 sequences are DFQATT and SNEGSKA (reference sequence). The CDR3 spans 11 residues. As to this clonotype: Its antigen is currently unknown.

Whole-study findings and limits: Higher diversity, along with more naive CD4+ cells, distinguished long-lived donors from aged donors. Strong correlation existed between TCR beta diversity and naive T cell percentage.

The V call is TRBV20-1, the J call TRBJ2-1, with TRBD1 matching 8 bases. The clonotype was recovered from a man aged 65 to 85 in good health. The material sequenced was blood. The CDR3 loop is CSASGGHEQFF. Here the CDR3 DNA reads TGCAGTGCTTCAGGGGGCCATGAGCAGTTCTTC.